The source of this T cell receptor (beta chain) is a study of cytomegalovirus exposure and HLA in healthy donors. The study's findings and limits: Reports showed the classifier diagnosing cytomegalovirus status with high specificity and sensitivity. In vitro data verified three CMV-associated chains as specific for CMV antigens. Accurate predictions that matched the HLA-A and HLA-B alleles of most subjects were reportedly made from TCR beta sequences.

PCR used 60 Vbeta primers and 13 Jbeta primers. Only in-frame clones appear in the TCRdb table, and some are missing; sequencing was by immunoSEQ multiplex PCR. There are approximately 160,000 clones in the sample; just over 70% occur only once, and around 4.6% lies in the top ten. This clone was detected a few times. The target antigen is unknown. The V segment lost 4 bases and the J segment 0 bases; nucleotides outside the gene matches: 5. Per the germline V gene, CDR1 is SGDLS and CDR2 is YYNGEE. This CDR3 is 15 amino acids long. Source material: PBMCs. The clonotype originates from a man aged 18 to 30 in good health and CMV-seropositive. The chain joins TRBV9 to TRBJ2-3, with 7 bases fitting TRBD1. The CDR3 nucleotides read TGTGCCAGCAGCCTTGGGACAGTTAGCACAGATACGCAGTATTTT. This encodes CASSLGTVSTDTQYF.